This T cell receptor beta chain was identified in a study of blood T cell repertoires in COVID-19. Whole-study context: Sites across the United States, Italy and Spain contributed samples from acute and convalescent COVID-19. The cDNA or gDNA used as material had been derived from T cells, B-cell-depleted T cells, or PBMCs.

TCRdb's copy holds only in-frame clones and misses some; the assay was immunoSEQ multiplex PCR. The sample has about 350,000 clones, about 88% seen once. The germline gives CDR1 DFQATT, CDR2 SNEGSKA (reference sequence). J was trimmed by 7 bases and V by 3 bases; bases with no gene match: 8. The CDR3 length is 15 residues. The TCR originated in a woman in her seventies with COVID-19, enrolled during active disease. This chain joins TRBV20-1 and TRBJ1-6; 8 bases map to TRBD1. The sample consisted of peripheral blood. The CDR3 protein is CSASTRTGRNSPLHF. The DNA of the CDR3 is TGCAGTGCTAGTACTAGGACAGGGAGAAATTCACCCCTCCACTTT.